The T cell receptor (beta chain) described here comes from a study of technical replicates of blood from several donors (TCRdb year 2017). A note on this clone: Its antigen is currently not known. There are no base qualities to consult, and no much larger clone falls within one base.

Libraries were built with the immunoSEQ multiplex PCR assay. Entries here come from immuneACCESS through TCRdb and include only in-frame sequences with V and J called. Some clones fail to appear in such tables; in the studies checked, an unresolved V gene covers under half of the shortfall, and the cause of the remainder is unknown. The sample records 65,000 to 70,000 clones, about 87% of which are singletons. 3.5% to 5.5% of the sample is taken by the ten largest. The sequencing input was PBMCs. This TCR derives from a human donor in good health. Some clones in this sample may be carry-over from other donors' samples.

DNA sequence: TGTGCCAGCAGCCGCCCCGGGTCCTACGAGCAGTACTTC. Its translation is CASSRPGSYEQYF. Rearrangement joined TRBV14 to TRBJ2-7, with no reliable assignment of the D segment. According to the germline V gene, CDR1 reads SGHDN and CDR2 reads FVKESK. Trimming at the junction amounts to 4 bases on V and 1 base on J, and the germline ends lie 8 bases apart. Its CDR3 holds 13 amino acids, cysteine through phenylalanine. The read is trimmed to its CDR3 DNA, 39 bases read in frame from base 1. Full variable domain (CDR3 extended with the reference TRBV14 and TRBJ2-7 proteins): EAGVTQFPSHSVIEKGQTVTLRCDPISGHDNLYWYRRVMGKEIKFLLHFVKESKQDESGMPNNRFLAERTGGTYSTLKVQPAELEDSGVYFCASSRPGSYEQYFGPGTRLTVT.